This T cell receptor (beta chain) stems from a study of T cell responses to AZD1222 COVID-19 vaccine. Trimming removed 0 bases at V and 6 bases at J, with 4 bases between. Germline CDR1 reads SEHNR; CDR2 reads FQNEAQ (reference sequence). The CDR3 has 12 amino acids. In regard to this clone: Its matching antigen is unknown.

General study points: Baseline serology detected seropositivity in only a handful of AZD1222 recipients.

Profiled with immunoSEQ multiplex PCR; TCRdb holds only in-frame clones, not every one. The sample lists 90,000 to 150,000 clones; more than 75% were seen once. This receptor was identified in an adult in good health. The source was peripheral blood, collected on day 0 of AZD1222 vaccination. The rearrangement joins TRBV7-9 to TRBJ2-3; D unresolved. The CDR3 sequence is CASSLAFDTQYF. The CDR3 DNA follows: TGTGCCAGCAGCTTAGCTTTTGATACGCAGTATTTT.